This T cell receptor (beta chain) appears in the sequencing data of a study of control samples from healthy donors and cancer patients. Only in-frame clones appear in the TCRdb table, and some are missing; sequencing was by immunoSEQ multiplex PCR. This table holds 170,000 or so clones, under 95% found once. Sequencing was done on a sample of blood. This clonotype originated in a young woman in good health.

The CDR3 nucleotides read TGTGCCAGCAGCGTAGAGGTTAGCGGAGTCGAGCAGTTCTTC. This sequence encodes CASSVEVSGVEQFF. J is TRBJ2-1 and V is TRBV9, with D possibly TRBD2 on 6 matching bases. The CDR3 has 14 residues. Deletions cut 0 bases from V and 10 bases from J, with 14 bases between. Germline CDR1 SGDLS, CDR2 YYNGEE.